This T cell receptor (beta chain) was sequenced during a study of glioma-infiltrating T cells. This clonotype was observed many times. No antigen is known for it. Points from the study as a whole: Gliomas, especially low-grade, showed above-expected tissue-blood divergence; non-neoplastic patients showed below. Only very few CDR3 sequences appeared in both tissue and blood.

Per germline, CDR1 LNHNV and CDR2 YYDKDF (reference sequence). Trimming at V came to 0 bases and at J to 0 bases, leaving 11 bases not matched to a gene. The CDR3 covers 19 residues. TCR alpha and beta CDR3 regions were amplified from RNA using iRepertoire nested multiplex PCR. Input was roughly 100-450 ng of tissue mRNA or PBMC total RNA. From the multiplex PCR reads, TCRdb called clonotypes with MiXCR, one entry per CDR3 protein. This sample has some 16,000 distinct CDR3 sequences, with 58% found just once. This TCR came from a human donor with low-grade glioma or glioblastoma, undergoing nonglioma brain surgery, or in good health (not recorded which). The specimen sequenced was glioma tissue, nonneoplastic brain tissue, or PBMCs (not recorded which). The J gene is TRBJ1-1, the V gene TRBV15; 9 bases line up with TRBD1. This CDR3 is CATSRDSDRGRIMNTEAFF. The CDR3 DNA reads as TGTGCCACCAGCAGAGATAGCGACAGGGGGAGGATTATGAACACTGAAGCTTTCTTT.